The clone carrying this TCR beta chain occurred many times. Its cognate antigen is unknown. TCRdb passed the reads through MiXCR, listing each CDR3 protein once. The sample shows tens of thousands of distinct CDR3 sequences, 3% to 4.5% of them seen only once. The sample belongs to a study of T cell repertoires in cytomegalovirus infection. Study information: Carrying CMV and the relevant HLA type showed in public TCR beta signatures. Study-wide results and caveats: In two of eight donors, the top clonotype was HLA-C-restricted CMV-specific. Pooled public TCR beta family frequency picked out CMV carriers with the relevant HLA.

Germline-derived CDR1 and CDR2 are MGHRA and YSYEKL. V lost 4 bases to trimming and J lost 5 bases; unmatched junction nucleotides: 8. The CDR3 totals 14 residues. This TCR was sampled from a human donor in good health (CMV status not recorded). Some clones in this sample may be carry-over from other donors' samples. Material for sequencing was PBMCs. The J gene is TRBJ2-7, the V gene TRBV4-1; 7 bases map to TRBD1. This chain's CDR3 is CASSLYGTANEQYF. CDR3 sequence (DNA): TGCGCCAGCAGCCTTTATGGGACAGCAAACGAGCAGTACTTC.